This T cell receptor (beta chain) was profiled in a study of T cells in Graves' hyperthyroidism and ophthalmopathy. Study in general: Blood was drawn when the patient was first diagnosed and still untreated.

Between the trimmed V and J ends, which lost 3 bases and 14 bases, there was a span of 17 bases. The CDR3 sequence is 12 residues long. Germline loops: CDR1 DFQATT, CDR2 SNEGSKA (reference sequence). The PBMCs had their origin in around 9.1 ml of fresh peripheral blood. Template material for amplifying TCR beta CDR3 regions consisted of RNA transcripts. RT-PCR in the first round (using the HTBI primer set) targeted the TCR CDR3. Via MiXCR, TCRdb re-called the multiplex PCR reads, giving one row per CDR3 protein. The data hold hundreds of thousands of distinct CDR3 sequences, with roughly 40% observed a single time.

The origin of this receptor is a man between 18 and 35 years old with Graves' hyperthyroidism. What was sequenced was blood. The rearrangement links TRBV20-1 to TRBJ1-5; D is possibly TRBD1 (6 bases). As DNA, the CDR3 is TGCAGTGCTAGCCGGGACACAGACTACGAGCATTTT. Its translation is CSASRDTDYEHF.